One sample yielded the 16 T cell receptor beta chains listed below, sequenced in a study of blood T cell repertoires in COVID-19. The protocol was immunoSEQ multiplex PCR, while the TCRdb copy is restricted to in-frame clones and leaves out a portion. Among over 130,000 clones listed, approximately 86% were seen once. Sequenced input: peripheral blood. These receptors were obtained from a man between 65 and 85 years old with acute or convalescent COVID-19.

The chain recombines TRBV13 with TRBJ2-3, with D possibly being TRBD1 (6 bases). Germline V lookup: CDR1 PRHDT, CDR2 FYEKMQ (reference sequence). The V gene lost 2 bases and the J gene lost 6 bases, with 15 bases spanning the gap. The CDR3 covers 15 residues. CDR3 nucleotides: TGTGCCAGCAGCTTAATTTCAGGGGTCGGGGATACGCAGTATTTT. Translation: CASSLISGVGDTQYF.

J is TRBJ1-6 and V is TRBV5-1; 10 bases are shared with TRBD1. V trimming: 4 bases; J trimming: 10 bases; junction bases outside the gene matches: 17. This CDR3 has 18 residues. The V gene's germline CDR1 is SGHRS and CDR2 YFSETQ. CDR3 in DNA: TGCGCCAGCAGCCCGAACCCCCTCGGGACAGGGGAGAGCTCACCCCTCCACTTT. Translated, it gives CASSPNPLGTGESSPLHF. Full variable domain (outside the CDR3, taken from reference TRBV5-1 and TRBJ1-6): KAGVTQTPRYLIKTRGQQVTLSCSPISGHRSVSWYQQTPGQGLQFLFEYFSETQRNKGNFPGRFSGRQFSNSRSEMNVSTLELGDSALYLCASSPNPLGTGESSPLHFGNGTRLTVT.

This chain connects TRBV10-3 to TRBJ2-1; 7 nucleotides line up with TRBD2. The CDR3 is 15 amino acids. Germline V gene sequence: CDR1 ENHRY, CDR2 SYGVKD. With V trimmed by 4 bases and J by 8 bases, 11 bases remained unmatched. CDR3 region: CAISGGGGVSYEQFF. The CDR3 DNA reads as TGTGCCATCAGTGGCGGGGGAGGGGTTTCATATGAGCAGTTCTTC.

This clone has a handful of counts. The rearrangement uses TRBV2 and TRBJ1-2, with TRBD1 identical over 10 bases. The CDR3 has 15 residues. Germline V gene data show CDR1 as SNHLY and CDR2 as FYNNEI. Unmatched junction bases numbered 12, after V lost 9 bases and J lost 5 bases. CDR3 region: CARSGQGFRRYGYTF. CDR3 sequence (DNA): TGTGCCAGGTCGGGACAGGGGTTTAGGAGGTATGGCTACACCTTC.

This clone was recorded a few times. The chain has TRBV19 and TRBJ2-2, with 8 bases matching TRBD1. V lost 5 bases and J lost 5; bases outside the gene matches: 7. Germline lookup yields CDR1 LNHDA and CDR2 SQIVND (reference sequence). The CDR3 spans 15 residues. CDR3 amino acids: CASSLGQGGTGELFF. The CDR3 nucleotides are TGTGCCAGTAGTCTTGGACAGGGTGGGACCGGGGAGCTGTTTTTT.

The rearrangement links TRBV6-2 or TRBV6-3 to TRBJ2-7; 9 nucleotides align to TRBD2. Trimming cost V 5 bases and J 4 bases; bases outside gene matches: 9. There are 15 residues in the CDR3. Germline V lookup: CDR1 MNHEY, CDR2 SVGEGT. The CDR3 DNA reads TGTGCCAGCAGTACGCTAGCGGGAAGGTTTTACGAGCAGTACTTC. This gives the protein CASSTLAGRFYEQYF.

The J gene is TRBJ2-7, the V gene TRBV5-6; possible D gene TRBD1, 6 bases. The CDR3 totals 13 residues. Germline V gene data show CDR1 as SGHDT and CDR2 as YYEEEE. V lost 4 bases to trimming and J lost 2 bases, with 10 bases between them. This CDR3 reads CASSPGQTYEQYF. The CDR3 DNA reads TGTGCCAGCAGCCCCGGACAGACCTACGAGCAGTACTTC.

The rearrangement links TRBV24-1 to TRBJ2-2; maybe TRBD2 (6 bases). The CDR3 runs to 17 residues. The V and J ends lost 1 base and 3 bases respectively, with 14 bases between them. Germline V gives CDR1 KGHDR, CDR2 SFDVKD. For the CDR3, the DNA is TGTGCCACCAGTGATTTTCGGTCCGGGACTTACACCGGGGAGCTGTTTTTT. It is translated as CATSDFRSGTYTGELFF.

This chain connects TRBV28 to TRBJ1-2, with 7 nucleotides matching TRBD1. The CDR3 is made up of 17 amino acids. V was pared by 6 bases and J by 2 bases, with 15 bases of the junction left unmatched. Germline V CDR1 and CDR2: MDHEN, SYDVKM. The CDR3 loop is CASRFSAGTVGNYGYTF. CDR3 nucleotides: TGTGCCAGCAGATTCTCAGCCGGGACAGTGGGGAACTATGGCTACACCTTC.

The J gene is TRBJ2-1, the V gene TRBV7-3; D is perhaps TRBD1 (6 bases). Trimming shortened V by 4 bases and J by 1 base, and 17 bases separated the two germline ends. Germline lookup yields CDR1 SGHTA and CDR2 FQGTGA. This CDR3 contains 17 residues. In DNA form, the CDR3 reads TGTGCCAGCAGCTCCAACAGGGCGACTGGATCCTACAATGAGCAGTTCTTC. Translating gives CASSSNRATGSYNEQFF.

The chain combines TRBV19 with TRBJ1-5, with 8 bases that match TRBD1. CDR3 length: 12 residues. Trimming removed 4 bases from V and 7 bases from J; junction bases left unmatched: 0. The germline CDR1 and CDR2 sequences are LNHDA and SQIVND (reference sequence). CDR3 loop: CASSTGGQPQHF. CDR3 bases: TGTGCCAGTAGTACAGGGGGCCAGCCCCAGCATTTT. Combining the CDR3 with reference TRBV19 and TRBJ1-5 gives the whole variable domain DGGITQSPKYLFRKEGQNVTLSCEQNLNHDAMYWYRQDPGQGLRLIYYSQIVNDFQKGDIAEGYSVSREKKESFPLTVTSAQKNPTAFYLCASSTGGQPQHFGDGTRLSIL.

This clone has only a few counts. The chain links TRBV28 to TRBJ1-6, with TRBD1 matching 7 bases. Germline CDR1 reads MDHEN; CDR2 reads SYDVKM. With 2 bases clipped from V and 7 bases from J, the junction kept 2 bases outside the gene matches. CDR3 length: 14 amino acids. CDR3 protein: CASSLATGNSPLHF. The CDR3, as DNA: TGTGCCAGCAGTTTAGCGACAGGGAATTCACCCCTCCACTTT.

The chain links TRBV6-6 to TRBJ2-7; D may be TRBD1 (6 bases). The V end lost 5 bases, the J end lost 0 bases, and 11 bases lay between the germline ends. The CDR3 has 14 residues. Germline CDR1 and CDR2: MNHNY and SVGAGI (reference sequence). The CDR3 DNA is TGTGCCAGCAGTCTGGGACACCTCTCCTACGAGCAGTACTTC. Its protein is CASSLGHLSYEQYF.

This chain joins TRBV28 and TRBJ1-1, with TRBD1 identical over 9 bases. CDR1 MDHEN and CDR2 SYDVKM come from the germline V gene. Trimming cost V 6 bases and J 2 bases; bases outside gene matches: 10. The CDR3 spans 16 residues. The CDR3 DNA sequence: TGTGCCAGCAGCTCGGGGACAGGGCCTCTAAACACTGAAGCTTTCTTT. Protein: CASSSGTGPLNTEAFF.

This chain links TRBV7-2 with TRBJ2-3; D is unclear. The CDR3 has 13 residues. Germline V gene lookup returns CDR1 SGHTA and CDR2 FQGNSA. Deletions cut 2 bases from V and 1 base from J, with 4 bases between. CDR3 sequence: CASSLPGTDTQYF. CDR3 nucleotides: TGTGCCAGCAGCTTACCAGGCACAGATACGCAGTATTTT. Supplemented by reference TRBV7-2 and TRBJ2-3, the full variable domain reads GAGVSQSPSNKVTEKGKDVELRCDPISGHTALYWYRQSLGQGLEFLIYFQGNSAPDKSGLPSDRFSAERTGGSVSTLTIQRTQQEDSAVYLCASSLPGTDTQYFGPGTRLTVL.

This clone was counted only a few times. CDR3 in amino acids: CASSLTRNPRDREYEQYF. As DNA, the CDR3 is TGTGCCAGCAGTTTAACACGCAATCCCCGGGACAGGGAGTACGAGCAGTACTTC. The gene calls are TRBV27 and TRBJ2-7; 9 bases map to TRBD1. Germline lookup yields CDR1 MNHEY and CDR2 SMNVEV (reference sequence). This CDR3 spans 18 amino acids. V lost 2 bases, J lost 4 bases, and 15 bases stayed unmatched.